This TCR beta chain was identified in a study of CD8 T cells in Susac syndrome. Reverse transcription used about 0.5 to 1 ug RNA and random hexamers. Across 54 Vbeta and 13 Jbeta, immunoSEQ multiplex PCR amplified TCR beta CDR3. TCRdb passed the immunoSEQ multiplex PCR reads through MiXCR, listing each CDR3 protein once. The data hold around 200,000 distinct CDR3 sequences, with around 95% observed a single time. Whole-study results and caveats: Clonal expansion was absent from the CD4+ T cell repertoires in Susac syndrome.

Note on this clonotype: Antigen: not known.

V was trimmed by 6 bases and J by 7 bases, leaving 19 bases between them. In germline, CDR1 is MNHEY, CDR2 SVGAGI. The length of the CDR3 is 15 residues. Patients having Susac syndrome satisfied recently defined diagnostic criteria for definite or probable disease. The sample taken for sequencing was CD4+ T cells from PBMCs. This TCR was recovered from a human donor with Susac syndrome. The rearrangement joins TRBV6-5 to TRBJ2-1; TRBD1 is a possible D gene (6 bases). The CDR3 region is CASSRQGLELNEQFF. The CDR3 region has the DNA TGTGCCAGCAGCCGTCAGGGGCTAGAGCTTAATGAGCAGTTCTTC.